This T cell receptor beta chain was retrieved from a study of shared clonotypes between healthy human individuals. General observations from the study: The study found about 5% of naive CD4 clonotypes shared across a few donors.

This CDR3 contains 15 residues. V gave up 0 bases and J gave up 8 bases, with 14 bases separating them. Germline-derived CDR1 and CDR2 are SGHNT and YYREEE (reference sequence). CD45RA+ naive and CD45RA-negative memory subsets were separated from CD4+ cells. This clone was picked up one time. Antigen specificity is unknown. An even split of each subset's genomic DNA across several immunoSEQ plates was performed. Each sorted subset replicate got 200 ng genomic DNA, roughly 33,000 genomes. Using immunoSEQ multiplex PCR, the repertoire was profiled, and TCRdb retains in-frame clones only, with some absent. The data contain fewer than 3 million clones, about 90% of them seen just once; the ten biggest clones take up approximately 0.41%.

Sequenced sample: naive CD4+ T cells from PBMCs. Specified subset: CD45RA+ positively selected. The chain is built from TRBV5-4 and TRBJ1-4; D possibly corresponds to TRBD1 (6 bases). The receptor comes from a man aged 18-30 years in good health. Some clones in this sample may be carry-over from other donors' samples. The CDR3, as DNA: TGTGCCAGCAGCTTGGGGGGGGCCTCCCTCGAAAAACTGTTTTTT. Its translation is CASSLGGASLEKLFF.